Below are 6 T cell receptor beta chains sequenced from a single sample in a study of shared clonotypes between healthy human individuals. Assay used: immunoSEQ multiplex PCR; TCRdb lists only in-frame clones, some missing. The sample lists about 1.9 million clones; approximately 92% were seen once. The naive CD8 population came from CD45RO-negative cells selected for CCR7, without terminally differentiated effector memory CD45RA+ cells. Material for sequencing was naive CD8+ T cells from PBMCs. Source of these receptors: a man in his late teens or twenties in good health. Some clones in this sample may be carry-over from other donors' samples.

The chain links TRBV7-9 to TRBJ1-5; TRBD1 matches 7 bases. The germline V gene has CDR1 SEHNR and CDR2 FQNEAQ (reference sequence). The CDR3 consists of 16 residues. V was pared by 0 bases and J by 2 bases, with 4 bases of the junction left unmatched. In DNA, the CDR3 is TGTGCCAGCAGCTTAGCGCTAGGACAGGGCAATCAGCCCCAGCATTTT. Protein: CASSLALGQGNQPQHF. Drawing the rest from reference TRBV7-9 and TRBJ1-5, the complete variable domain is DTGVSQNPRHKITKRGQNVTFRCDPISEHNRLYWYRQTLGQGPEFLTYFQNEAQLEKSRLLSDRFSAERPKGSFSTLEIQRTEQGDSAMYLCASSLALGQGNQPQHFGDGTRLSIL.

In nucleotides, the CDR3 is TGTGCCAGTAGTACCGGGACAGGGAACACTGAAGCTTTCTTT. Protein: CASSTGTGNTEAFF. V is TRBV19 and J is TRBJ1-1, with 8 bases matching TRBD1. The CDR3 has 14 amino acids. Trimming at V came to 4 bases and at J to 1 base, leaving 2 bases not matched to a gene. Germline CDR1 is LNHDA and CDR2 is SQIVND (reference sequence).

The J gene is TRBJ2-3, the V gene TRBV7-2; no clear D gene. Trimming removed 7 bases from V and 2 bases from J, with 19 bases in between. CDR3 size: 16 residues. Germline V gives CDR1 SGHTA, CDR2 FQGNSA. DNA for the CDR3: TGTGCCAGCAAGCTAAATGGGTGGGGAAACACAGATACGCAGTATTTT. Translated: CASKLNGWGNTDTQYF. The variable domain in full, with the rest retrieved from reference TRBV7-2 and TRBJ2-3, is GAGVSQSPSNKVTEKGKDVELRCDPISGHTALYWYRQSLGQGLEFLIYFQGNSAPDKSGLPSDRFSAERTGGSVSTLTIQRTQQEDSAVYLCASKLNGWGNTDTQYFGPGTRLTVL.

This clone has only one observation. The chain joins TRBV7-9 to TRBJ2-2, with D perhaps matching TRBD2 (6 bases). Trimming removed 5 bases from V and 5 bases from J, with 21 bases in between. In germline, CDR1 is SEHNR, CDR2 FQNEAQ (reference sequence). The CDR3 length is 17 residues. CDR3 sequence: CASSPSLTGVLTGELFF. The CDR3 DNA sequence: TGTGCCAGCAGCCCTAGTCTTACGGGAGTTTTAACCGGGGAGCTGTTTTTT.

The chain couples TRBV7-9 to TRBJ1-1, with D maybe TRBD1 (6 bases). Trimming took off 2 bases at V and 0 bases at J, with 16 bases between the two ends. Germline CDR1 and CDR2: SEHNR and FQNEAQ (reference sequence). There are 17 residues in the CDR3. CDR3 region: CASSLRGSGLMNTEAFF. In DNA form, the CDR3 reads TGTGCCAGCAGCTTAAGGGGGTCTGGACTTATGAACACTGAAGCTTTCTTT.

V usage is TRBV18 and J usage is TRBJ2-7; 9 bases align to TRBD1. The germline CDR1 and CDR2 sequences are KGHSH and LQKENI. Trimming at V came to 5 bases and at J to 2 bases, leaving 10 bases not matched to a gene. This CDR3 contains 16 residues. The CDR3 protein is CASSSPGQGLPYEQYF. CDR3 nucleotides: TGTGCCAGCTCATCCCCGGGACAGGGCCTCCCCTACGAGCAGTACTTC.